The 11 T cell receptor beta chains below come from one sample, sequenced in a study of identical twins. TCRdb fed the 5' RACE reads into MiXCR, producing one record per CDR3 protein. The data contain some 500,000 distinct CDR3 sequences, around 20% of them seen just once; the ten biggest clones take up roughly 0.9%. The sample was also reused in another study, on T cells expressing NK-cell markers.

Sequencing used CD4+ T cells sorted from blood. These receptors were taken from a woman aged 18-35 years in good health.

Only a few counts were recorded for this clonotype. This rearrangement joins TRBV20-1 to TRBJ1-5; TRBD1 might be the D (6 bases). This CDR3 spans 15 amino acids. Between the trimmed V and J ends, which lost 6 bases and 4 bases, there was a span of 19 bases. In germline, CDR1 is DFQATT, CDR2 SNEGSKA (reference sequence). The CDR3 bases are TGCAGTGCAAACAACCCGGGACACCCAAATCAGCCCCAGCATTTT. This encodes CSANNPGHPNQPQHF.

This clonotype was counted ten times or more. The rearrangement links TRBV6-5 to TRBJ1-3; D gene ambiguous. The CDR3 is 15 amino acids. From germline, CDR1 is MNHEY and CDR2 SVGAGI. V was pared by 3 bases and J by 2 bases, with 11 bases between. In DNA form, the CDR3 reads TGTGCCAGCAGTTATATTGACCGGGCTGGAAACACCATATATTTT. Translating it yields CASSYIDRAGNTIYF.

The chain is built from TRBV12-3 or TRBV12-4 and TRBJ1-2; TRBD1 agrees at 10 bases. The CDR3 covers 13 residues. V lost 7 bases to trimming and J lost 4 bases; unmatched junction nucleotides: 3. The CDR3 bases are TGTGCCAGCACCCGGACAGGGGGCTATGGCTACACCTTC. Translated: CASTRTGGYGYTF.

In DNA form, the CDR3 reads TGTGCCATCAGTGATTTAGCGGGGTACCAAGAGACCCAGTACTTC. It translates to CAISDLAGYQETQYF. The V call is TRBV10-3, the J call TRBJ2-5, with 8 bases fitting TRBD2. The germline gives CDR1 ENHRY, CDR2 SYGVKD. With V trimmed by 3 bases and J by 0 bases, 3 bases remained unmatched. The CDR3 runs 15 residues.

V gene TRBV5-1 combines with J gene TRBJ2-3, with 10 bases fitting TRBD2. J gave up 5 bases and V 7 bases, and 10 bases lay outside the gene matches. Germline values: CDR1 SGHRS, CDR2 YFSETQ. This CDR3 contains 15 residues. As DNA, the CDR3 is TGCGCCAGCCAAATACTAGCGGGACGCGGAGATACGCAGTATTTT. It is translated as CASQILAGRGDTQYF.

This clonotype has just a few counts. The chain employs TRBV27 and TRBJ2-7; TRBD1 agrees at 9 bases. This CDR3 is 15 amino acids long. The germline V gene encodes CDR1 MNHEY and CDR2 SMNVEV (reference sequence). Trimming took 2 bases from V and 6 from J; bases not matched to a gene: 8. The CDR3 spells CASSLEGQGKGEQYF. CDR3 sequence (DNA): TGTGCCAGCAGTTTAGAGGGACAGGGAAAGGGCGAGCAGTACTTC.

Written as DNA, the CDR3 is TGTGCCAGCAGCACGAACAGCTACGAGCAGTACTTC. Its translation is CASSTNSYEQYF. This sequence joins TRBV12-3 or TRBV12-4 and TRBJ2-7; D not resolved. The CDR3 runs to 12 residues. Trimming shortened V by 6 bases and J by 3 bases, and 9 bases separated the two germline ends.

This clonotype occurred a few times. The V and J genes are TRBV6-5 and TRBJ2-7, with TRBD1 matching 8 bases. Trimming took 2 bases from V and 0 from J; bases not matched to a gene: 6. The CDR3 consists of 16 residues. The germline gives CDR1 MNHEY, CDR2 SVGAGI. CDR3: CASSYAPTGDSYEQYF. The CDR3, as DNA: TGTGCCAGCAGTTACGCCCCGACAGGGGACTCCTACGAGCAGTACTTC.

This chain connects TRBV2 to TRBJ2-2; the D gene is possibly TRBD1 (6 bases). The V gene's germline CDR1 is SNHLY and CDR2 FYNNEI. V shed 6 bases and J shed 13 bases, with 18 bases lying between them. CDR3 size: 13 residues. The CDR3 here is CASRPSRDIGLFF. CDR3 nucleotide sequence: TGTGCCAGCAGACCAAGCCGGGACATAGGGCTGTTTTTT. Supplemented by reference TRBV2 and TRBJ2-2, the full variable domain reads EPEVTQTPSHQVTQMGQEVILRCVPISNHLYFYWYRQILGQKVEFLVSFYNNEISEKSEIFDDQFSVERPDGSNFTLKIRSTKLEDSAMYFCASRPSRDIGLFFGEGSRLTVL.

The gene calls are TRBV5-1 and TRBJ2-7, with TRBD1 identical over 10 bases. In germline, CDR1 is SGHRS, CDR2 YFSETQ. Trimming removed 3 bases from V and 5 bases from J; junction bases left unmatched: 5. The CDR3 contains 14 residues. CDR3 in amino acids: CASSSGQGKDEQYF. The CDR3 DNA is TGCGCCAGCAGCTCGGGACAGGGGAAGGACGAGCAGTACTTC.

This clonotype was observed a handful of times. The chain uses TRBV3-1 and TRBJ2-3; D not certain. The germline CDR1 and CDR2 sequences are LGHDT and YNNKEL (reference sequence). V lost 1 base to trimming and J lost 10 bases, with 12 bases between them. The length of the CDR3 is 13 residues. For the CDR3, the DNA is TGTGCCAGCAGCCAAGGGTTTGTCGCGGCGCAGTATTTT. It is translated as CASSQGFVAAQYF.